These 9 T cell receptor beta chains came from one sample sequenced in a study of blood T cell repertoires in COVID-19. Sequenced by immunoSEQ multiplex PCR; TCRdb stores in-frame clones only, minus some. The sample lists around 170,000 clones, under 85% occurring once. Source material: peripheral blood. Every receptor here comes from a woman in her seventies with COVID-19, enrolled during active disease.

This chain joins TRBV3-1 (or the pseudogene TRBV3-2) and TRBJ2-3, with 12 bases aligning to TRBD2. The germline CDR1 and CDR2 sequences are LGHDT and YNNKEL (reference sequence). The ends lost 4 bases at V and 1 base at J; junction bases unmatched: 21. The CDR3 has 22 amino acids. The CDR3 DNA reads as TGTGCCAGCAGCCCGGAAAAGGAAGTCCTGGGACTAGCGGGCCGCGGCACAGATACGCAGTATTTT. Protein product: CASSPEKEVLGLAGRGTDTQYF.

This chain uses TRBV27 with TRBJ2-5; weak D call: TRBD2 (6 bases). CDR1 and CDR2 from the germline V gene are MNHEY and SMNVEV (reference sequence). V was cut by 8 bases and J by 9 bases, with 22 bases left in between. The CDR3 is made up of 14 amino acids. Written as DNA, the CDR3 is TGTGCCAGCGGATTCCCGGAGGGCGGAGGGGCCCAGTACTTC. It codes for CASGFPEGGGAQYF.

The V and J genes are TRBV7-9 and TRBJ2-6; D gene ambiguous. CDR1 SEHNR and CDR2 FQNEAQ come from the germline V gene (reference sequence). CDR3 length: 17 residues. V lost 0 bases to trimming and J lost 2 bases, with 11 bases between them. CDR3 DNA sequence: TGTGCCAGCAGCTTAGCGCTGGGCCGCCCTGGGGCCAACGTCCTGACTTTC. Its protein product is CASSLALGRPGANVLTF.

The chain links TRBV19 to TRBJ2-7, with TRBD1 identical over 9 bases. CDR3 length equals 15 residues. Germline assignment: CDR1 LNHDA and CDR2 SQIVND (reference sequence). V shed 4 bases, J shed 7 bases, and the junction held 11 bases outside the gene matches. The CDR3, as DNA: TGTGCCAGTAGTAAACCGGGACAGGGAATTTGGGAGCAGTACTTC. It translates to CASSKPGQGIWEQYF.

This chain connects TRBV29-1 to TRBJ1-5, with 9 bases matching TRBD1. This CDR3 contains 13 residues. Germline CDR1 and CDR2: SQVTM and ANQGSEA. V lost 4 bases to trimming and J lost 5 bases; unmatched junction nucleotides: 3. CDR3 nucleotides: TGCAGCGTTGGCCGACAGGGGGATCAGCCCCAGCATTTT. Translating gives CSVGRQGDQPQHF.

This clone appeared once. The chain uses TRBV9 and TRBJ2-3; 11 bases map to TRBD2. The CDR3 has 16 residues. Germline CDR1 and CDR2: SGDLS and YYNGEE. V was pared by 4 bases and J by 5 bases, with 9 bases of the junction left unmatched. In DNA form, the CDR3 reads TGTGCCAGCAGCATGATAGCGGGAGGGCCCAAAGATACGCAGTATTTT. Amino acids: CASSMIAGGPKDTQYF.

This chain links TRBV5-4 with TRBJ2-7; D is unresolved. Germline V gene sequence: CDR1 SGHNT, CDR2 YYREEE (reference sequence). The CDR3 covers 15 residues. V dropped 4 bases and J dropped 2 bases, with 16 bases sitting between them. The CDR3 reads CASSKQASPPYEQYF. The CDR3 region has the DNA TGTGCCAGCAGCAAGCAGGCAAGCCCACCCTACGAGCAGTACTTC.

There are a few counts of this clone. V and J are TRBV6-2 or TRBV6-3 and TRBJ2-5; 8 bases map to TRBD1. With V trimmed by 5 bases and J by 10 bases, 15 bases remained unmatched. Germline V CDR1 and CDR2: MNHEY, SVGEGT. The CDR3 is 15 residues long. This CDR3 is CASSQDRGSPWDQYF. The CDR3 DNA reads TGTGCCAGCAGTCAAGACAGGGGATCCCCGTGGGACCAGTACTTC.

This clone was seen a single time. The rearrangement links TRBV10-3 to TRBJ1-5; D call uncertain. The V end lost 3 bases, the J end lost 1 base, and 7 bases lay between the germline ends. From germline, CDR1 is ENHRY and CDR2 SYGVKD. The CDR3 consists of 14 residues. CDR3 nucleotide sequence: TGTGCCATCAGTGAAGAACTAAGCAATCAGCCCCAGCATTTT. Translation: CAISEELSNQPQHF.